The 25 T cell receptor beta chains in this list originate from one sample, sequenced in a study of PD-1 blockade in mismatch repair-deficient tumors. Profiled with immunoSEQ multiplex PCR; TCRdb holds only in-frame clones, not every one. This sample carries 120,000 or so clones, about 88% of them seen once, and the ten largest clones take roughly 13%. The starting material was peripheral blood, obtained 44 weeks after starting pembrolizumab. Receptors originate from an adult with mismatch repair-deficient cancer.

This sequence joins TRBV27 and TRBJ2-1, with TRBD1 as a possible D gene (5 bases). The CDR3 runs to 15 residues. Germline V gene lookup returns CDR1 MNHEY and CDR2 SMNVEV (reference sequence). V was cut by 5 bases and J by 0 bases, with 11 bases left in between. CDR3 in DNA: TGTGCCAGCAGTGTGACAGTTAGCTCCTACAATGAGCAGTTCTTC. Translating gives CASSVTVSSYNEQFF.

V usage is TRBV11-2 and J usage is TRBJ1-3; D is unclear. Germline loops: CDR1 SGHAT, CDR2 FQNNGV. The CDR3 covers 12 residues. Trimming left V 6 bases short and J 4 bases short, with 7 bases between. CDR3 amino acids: CASRMNGNTIYF. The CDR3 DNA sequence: TGTGCCAGCAGGATGAACGGAAACACCATATATTTT.

CDR3 nucleotides: TGTGCCAGCAGCCGGCAGGGTGGTATCGAGCAGTACTTC. As protein: CASSRQGGIEQYF. The chain uses TRBV14 and TRBJ2-7; D possibly corresponds to TRBD1 (5 bases). The CDR3 totals 13 residues. Looked up from germline, CDR1 is SGHDN and CDR2 is FVKESK. Trimming removed 4 bases at V and 6 bases at J, with 13 bases between.

The CDR3 DNA follows: TGTGCCAGCAGAACTCGACGGACAACTAACTATGGCTACACCTTC. The encoded protein is CASRTRRTTNYGYTF. This chain connects TRBV6-5 to TRBJ1-2; possible D gene TRBD1, 5 bases. The CDR3 extends over 15 amino acids. Germline CDR1 MNHEY, CDR2 SVGAGI. V was clipped by 6 bases and J by 0 bases, with 14 bases between them.

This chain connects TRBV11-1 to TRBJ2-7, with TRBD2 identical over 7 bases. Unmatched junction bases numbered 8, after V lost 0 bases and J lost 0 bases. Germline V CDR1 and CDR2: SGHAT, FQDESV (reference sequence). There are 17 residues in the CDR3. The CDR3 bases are TGTGCCAGCAGCTTAGCTGCGGGCGGCGGGAGCTCCTACGAGCAGTACTTC. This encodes CASSLAAGGGSSYEQYF.

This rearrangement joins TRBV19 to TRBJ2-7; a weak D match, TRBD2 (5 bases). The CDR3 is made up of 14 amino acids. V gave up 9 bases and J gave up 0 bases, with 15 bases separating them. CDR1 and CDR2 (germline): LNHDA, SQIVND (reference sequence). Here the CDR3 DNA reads TGTGCCAGCAAGACAAGCGGATACTCCTACGAGCAGTACTTC. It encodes CASKTSGYSYEQYF.

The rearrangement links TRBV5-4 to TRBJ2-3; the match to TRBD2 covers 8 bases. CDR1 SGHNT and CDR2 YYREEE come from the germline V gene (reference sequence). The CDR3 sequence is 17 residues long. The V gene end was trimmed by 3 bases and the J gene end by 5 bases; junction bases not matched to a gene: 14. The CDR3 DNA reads TGTGCCAGCAGCTCGGGAACAGTAGCGGGGAGGAAAGATACGCAGTATTTT. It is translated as CASSSGTVAGRKDTQYF.

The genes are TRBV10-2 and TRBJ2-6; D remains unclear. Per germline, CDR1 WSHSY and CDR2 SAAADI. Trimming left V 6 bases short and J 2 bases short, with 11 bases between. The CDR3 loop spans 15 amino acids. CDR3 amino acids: CASSPGNAGANVLTF. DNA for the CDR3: TGCGCCAGCAGCCCTGGGAACGCTGGGGCCAACGTCCTGACTTTC.

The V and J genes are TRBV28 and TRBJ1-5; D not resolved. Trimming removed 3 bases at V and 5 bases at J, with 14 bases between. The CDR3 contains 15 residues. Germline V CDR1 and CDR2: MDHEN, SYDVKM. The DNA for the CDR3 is TGTGCCAGCAGTTTGGGTAACTACGCAGATCAGCCCCAGCATTTT. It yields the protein CASSLGNYADQPQHF.

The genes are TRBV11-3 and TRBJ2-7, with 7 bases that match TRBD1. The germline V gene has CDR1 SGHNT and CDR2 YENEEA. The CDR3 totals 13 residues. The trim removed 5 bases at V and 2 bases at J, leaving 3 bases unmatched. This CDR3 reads CASSVGTAYEQYF. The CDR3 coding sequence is TGTGCCAGCAGCGTTGGGACAGCCTACGAGCAGTACTTC.

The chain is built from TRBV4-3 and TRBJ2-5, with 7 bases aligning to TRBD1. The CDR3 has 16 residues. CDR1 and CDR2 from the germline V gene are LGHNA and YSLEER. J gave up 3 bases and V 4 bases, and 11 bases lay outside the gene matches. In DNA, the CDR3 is TGCGCCAGCAGCCGCACCTCCGGGACAGCAAAAGAGACCCAGTACTTC. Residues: CASSRTSGTAKETQYF.

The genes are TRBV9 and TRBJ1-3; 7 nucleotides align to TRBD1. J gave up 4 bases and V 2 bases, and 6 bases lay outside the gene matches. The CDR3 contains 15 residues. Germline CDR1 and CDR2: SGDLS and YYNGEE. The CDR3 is CASSVGTEYGNTIYF. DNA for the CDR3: TGTGCCAGCAGCGTCGGGACAGAGTACGGAAACACCATATATTTT. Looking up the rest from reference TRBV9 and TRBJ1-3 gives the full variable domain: DSGVTQTPKHLITATGQRVTLRCSPRSGDLSVYWYQQSLDQGLQFLIQYYNGEERAKGNILERFSAQQFPDLHSELNLSSLELGDSALYFCASSVGTEYGNTIYFGEGSWLTVV.

CDR3 sequence reads: CASSVGTVLPGTEAFF. The CDR3 bases are TGTGCCAGCAGCGTAGGAACAGTGCTGCCGGGTACTGAAGCTTTCTTT. The V and J genes are TRBV9 and TRBJ1-1; no firm D call. CDR3 length equals 16 residues. V lost 0 bases to trimming and J lost 5 bases, with 17 bases between them. Germline CDR1 is SGDLS and CDR2 is YYNGEE. Based on the CDR3 plus reference TRBV9 and TRBJ1-1, the full variable domain is DSGVTQTPKHLITATGQRVTLRCSPRSGDLSVYWYQQSLDQGLQFLIQYYNGEERAKGNILERFSAQQFPDLHSELNLSSLELGDSALYFCASSVGTVLPGTEAFFGQGTRLTVV.

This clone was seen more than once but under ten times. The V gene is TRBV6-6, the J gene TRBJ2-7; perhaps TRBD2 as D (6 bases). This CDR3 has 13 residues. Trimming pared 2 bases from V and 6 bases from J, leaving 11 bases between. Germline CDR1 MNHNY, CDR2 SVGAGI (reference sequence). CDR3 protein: CASSYASGGEQYF. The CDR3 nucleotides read TGTGCCAGCAGTTACGCATCCGGGGGCGAGCAGTACTTC.

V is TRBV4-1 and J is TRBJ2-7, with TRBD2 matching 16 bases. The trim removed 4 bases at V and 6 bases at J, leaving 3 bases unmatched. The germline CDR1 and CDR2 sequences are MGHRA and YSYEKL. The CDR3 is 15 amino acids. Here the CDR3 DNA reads TGCGCCAGCAGCCGGGGGACTAGCGGGAGGGCCGAGCAGTACTTC. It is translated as CASSRGTSGRAEQYF.

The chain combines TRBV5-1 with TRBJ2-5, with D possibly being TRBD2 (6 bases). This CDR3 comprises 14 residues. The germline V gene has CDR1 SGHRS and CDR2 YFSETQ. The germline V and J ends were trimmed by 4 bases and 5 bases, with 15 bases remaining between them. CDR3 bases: TGCGCCAGCAGCGACGCATCTGGGGGGGAGACCCAGTACTTC. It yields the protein CASSDASGGETQYF.

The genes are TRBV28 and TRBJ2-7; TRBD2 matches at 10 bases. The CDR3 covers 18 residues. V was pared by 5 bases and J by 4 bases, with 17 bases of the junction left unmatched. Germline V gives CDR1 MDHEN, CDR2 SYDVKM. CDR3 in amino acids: CASSAAPGLAAYLYEQYF. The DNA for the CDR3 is TGTGCCAGCAGTGCAGCTCCAGGACTAGCGGCCTATCTATACGAGCAGTACTTC.

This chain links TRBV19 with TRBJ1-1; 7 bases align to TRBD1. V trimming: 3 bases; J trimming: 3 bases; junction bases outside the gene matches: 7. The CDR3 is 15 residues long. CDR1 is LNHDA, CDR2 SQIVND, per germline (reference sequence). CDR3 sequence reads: CASSMTGRGDTEAFF. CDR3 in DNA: TGTGCCAGTAGTATGACAGGGCGGGGGGACACTGAAGCTTTCTTT.

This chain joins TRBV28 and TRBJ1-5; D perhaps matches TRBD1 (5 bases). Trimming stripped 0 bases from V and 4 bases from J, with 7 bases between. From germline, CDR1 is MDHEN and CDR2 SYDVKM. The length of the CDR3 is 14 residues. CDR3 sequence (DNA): TGTGCCAGCAGTTTATGGGGGGTTAATCAGCCCCAGCATTTT. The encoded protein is CASSLWGVNQPQHF.

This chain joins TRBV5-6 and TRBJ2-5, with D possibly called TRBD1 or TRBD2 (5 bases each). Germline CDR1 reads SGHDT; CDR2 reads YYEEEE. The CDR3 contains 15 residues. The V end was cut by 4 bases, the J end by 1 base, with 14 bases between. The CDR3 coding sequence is TGTGCCAGCAGCGTTACTAGTGGGGGCCAAGAGACCCAGTACTTC. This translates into CASSVTSGGQETQYF.

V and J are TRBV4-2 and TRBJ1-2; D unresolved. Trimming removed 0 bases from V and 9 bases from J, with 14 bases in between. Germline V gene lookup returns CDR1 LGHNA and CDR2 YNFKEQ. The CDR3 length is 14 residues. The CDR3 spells CASSQELAPQSYTF. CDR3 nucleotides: TGTGCCAGCAGCCAAGAACTTGCCCCTCAGAGCTACACCTTC.

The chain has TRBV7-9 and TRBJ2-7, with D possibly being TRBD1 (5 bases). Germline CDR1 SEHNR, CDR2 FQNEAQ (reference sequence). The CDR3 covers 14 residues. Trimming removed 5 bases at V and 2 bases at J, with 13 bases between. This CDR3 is CASSPGANAYEQYF. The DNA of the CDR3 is TGTGCCAGCAGCCCTGGGGCTAACGCCTACGAGCAGTACTTC.

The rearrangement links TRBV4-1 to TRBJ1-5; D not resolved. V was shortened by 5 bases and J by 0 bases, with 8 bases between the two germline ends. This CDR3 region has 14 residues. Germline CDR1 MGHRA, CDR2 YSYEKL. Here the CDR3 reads CASSEYHSNQPQHF. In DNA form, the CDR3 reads TGCGCCAGCAGCGAATACCATAGCAATCAGCCCCAGCATTTT.

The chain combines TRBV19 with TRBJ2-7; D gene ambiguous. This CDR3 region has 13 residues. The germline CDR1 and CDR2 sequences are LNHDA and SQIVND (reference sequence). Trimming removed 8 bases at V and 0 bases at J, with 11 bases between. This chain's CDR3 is CASGSLNSYEQYF. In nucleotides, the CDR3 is TGTGCCAGTGGCTCCCTGAACTCCTACGAGCAGTACTTC.

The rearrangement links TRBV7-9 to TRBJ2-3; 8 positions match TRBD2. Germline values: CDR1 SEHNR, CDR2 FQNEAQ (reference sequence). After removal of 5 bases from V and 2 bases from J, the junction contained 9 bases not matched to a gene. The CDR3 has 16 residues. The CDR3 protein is CASSRSAGAVTDTQYF. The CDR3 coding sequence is TGTGCCAGCAGCCGTTCAGCGGGAGCGGTCACAGATACGCAGTATTTT.